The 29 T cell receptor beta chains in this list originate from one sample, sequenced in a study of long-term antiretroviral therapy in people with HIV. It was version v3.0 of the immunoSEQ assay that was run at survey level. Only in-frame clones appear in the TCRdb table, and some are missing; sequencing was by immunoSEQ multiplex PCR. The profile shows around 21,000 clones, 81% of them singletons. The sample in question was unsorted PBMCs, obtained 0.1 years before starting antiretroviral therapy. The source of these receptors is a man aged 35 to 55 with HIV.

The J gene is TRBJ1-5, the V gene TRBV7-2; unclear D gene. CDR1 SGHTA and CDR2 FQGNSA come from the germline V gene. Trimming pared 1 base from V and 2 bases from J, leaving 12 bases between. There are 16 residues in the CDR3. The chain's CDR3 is CASSLGTAIGNQPQHF. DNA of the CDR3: TGTGCCAGCAGCTTAGGAACAGCAATAGGCAATCAGCCCCAGCATTTT.

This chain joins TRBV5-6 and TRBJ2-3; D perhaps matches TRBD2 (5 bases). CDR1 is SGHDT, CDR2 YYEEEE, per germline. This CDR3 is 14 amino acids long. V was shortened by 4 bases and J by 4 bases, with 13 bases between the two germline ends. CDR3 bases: TGTGCCAGCAGCCCACTGGACTTGTCAGATACGCAGTATTTT. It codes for CASSPLDLSDTQYF.

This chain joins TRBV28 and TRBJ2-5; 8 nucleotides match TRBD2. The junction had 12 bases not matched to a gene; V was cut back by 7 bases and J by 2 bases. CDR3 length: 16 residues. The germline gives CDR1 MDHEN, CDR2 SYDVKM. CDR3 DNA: TGTGCCAGCACCCCAGGAAGCGGGAGATGGCAAGAGACCCAGTACTTC. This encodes CASTPGSGRWQETQYF.

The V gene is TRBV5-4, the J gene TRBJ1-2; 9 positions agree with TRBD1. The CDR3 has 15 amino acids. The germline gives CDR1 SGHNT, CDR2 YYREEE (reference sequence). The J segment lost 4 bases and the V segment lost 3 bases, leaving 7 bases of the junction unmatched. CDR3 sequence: CASSWGQGPLYGYTF. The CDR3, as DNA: TGTGCCAGCAGCTGGGGACAGGGCCCCCTCTATGGCTACACCTTC.

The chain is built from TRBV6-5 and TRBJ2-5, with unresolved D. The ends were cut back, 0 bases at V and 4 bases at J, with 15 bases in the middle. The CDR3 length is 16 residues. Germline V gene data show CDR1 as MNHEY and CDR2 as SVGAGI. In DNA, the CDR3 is TGTGCCAGCAGTTACTCGAGTCTCTCAGATCGAGAGACCCAGTACTTC. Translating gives CASSYSSLSDRETQYF.

The CDR3 nucleotides are TGTGCCAGCAGTTGGACGACAGGAGGGGGTGGCTACACCTTC. It translates to CASSWTTGGGGYTF. The chain has TRBV27 and TRBJ1-2, with D maybe TRBD1 (6 bases). V was trimmed by 4 bases and J by 7 bases, leaving 16 bases between them. CDR1 is MNHEY and CDR2 is SMNVEV in the germline V gene (reference sequence). The CDR3 loop spans 14 amino acids.

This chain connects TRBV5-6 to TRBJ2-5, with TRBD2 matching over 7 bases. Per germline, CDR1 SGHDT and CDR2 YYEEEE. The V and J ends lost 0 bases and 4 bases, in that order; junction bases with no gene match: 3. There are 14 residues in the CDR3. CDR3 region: CASSLVGEGETQYF. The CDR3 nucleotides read TGTGCCAGCAGCTTGGTTGGGGAGGGAGAGACCCAGTACTTC.

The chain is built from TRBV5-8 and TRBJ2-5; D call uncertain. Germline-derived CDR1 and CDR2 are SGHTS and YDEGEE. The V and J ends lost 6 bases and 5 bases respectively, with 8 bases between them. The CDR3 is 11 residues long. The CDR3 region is CASILYETQYF. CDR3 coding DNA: TGTGCCAGCATCCTATATGAGACCCAGTACTTC.

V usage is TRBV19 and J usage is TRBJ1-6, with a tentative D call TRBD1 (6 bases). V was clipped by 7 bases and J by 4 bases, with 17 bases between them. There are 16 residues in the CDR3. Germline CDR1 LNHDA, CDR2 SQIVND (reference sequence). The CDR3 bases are TGTGCCAGTATAGAGACGACAGGACATTATAATTCACCCCTCCACTTT. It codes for CASIETTGHYNSPLHF.

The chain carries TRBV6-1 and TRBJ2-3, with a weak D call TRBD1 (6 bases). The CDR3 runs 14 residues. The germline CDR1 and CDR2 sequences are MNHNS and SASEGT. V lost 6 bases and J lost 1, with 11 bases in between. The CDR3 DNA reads TGTGCCAGCAGGGGGGACACCCGCACAGATACGCAGTATTTT. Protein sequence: CASRGDTRTDTQYF.

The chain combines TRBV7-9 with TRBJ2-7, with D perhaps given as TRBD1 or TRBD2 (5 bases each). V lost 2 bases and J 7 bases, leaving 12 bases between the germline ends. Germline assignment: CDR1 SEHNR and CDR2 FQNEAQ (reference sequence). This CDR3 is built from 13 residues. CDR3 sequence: CASSLRDPWEQYF. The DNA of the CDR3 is TGTGCCAGCAGCTTAAGGGACCCTTGGGAGCAGTACTTC.

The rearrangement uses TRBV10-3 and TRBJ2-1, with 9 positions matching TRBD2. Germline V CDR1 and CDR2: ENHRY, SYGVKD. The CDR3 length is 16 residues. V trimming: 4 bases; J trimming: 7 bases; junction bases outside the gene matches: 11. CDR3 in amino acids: CAISVSRGGSENEQFF. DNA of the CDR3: TGTGCCATCAGTGTTTCGCGGGGGGGCTCAGAGAATGAGCAGTTCTTC.

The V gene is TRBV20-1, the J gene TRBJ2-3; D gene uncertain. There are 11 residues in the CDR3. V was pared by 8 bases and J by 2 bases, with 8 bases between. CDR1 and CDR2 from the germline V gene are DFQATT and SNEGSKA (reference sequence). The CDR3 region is CSSEITDTQYF. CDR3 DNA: TGCAGTTCCGAGATCACAGATACGCAGTATTTT.

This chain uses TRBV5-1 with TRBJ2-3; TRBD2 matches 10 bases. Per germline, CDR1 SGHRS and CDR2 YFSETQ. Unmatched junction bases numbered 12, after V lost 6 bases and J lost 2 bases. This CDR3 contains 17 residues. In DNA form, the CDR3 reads TGCGCCAGCAAAAAGCGGGAGGGCCTCGCTAACACAGATACGCAGTATTTT. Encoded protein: CASKKREGLANTDTQYF. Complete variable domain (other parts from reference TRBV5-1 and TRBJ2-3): KAGVTQTPRYLIKTRGQQVTLSCSPISGHRSVSWYQQTPGQGLQFLFEYFSETQRNKGNFPGRFSGRQFSNSRSEMNVSTLELGDSALYLCASKKREGLANTDTQYFGPGTRLTVL.

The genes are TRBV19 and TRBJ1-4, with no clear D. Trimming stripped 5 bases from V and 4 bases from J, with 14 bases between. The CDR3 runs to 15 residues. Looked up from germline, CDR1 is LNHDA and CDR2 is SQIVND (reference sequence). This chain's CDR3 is CASSLAENRNEKLFF. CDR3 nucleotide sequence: TGTGCCAGTAGTCTCGCAGAGAATCGTAATGAAAAACTGTTTTTT.

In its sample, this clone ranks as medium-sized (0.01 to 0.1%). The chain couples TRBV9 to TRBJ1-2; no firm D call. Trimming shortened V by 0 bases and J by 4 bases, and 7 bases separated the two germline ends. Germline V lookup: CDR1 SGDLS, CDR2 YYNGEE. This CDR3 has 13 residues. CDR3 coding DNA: TGTGCCAGCAGCGTAGGACAAAGCTATGGCTACACCTTC. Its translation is CASSVGQSYGYTF.

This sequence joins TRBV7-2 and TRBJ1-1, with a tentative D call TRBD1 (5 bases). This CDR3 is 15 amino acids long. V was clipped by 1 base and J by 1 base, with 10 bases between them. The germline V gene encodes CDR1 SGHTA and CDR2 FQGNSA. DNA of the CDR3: TGTGCCAGCAGCTTAGTCAGGGTCGGGAACACTGAAGCTTTCTTT. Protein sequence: CASSLVRVGNTEAFF.

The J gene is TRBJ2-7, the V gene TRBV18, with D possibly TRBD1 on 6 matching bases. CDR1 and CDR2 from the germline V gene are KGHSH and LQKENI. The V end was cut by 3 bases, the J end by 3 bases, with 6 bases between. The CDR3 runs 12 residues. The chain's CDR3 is CASSPDSYEQYF. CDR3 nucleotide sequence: TGTGCCAGCTCACCGGACAGCTACGAGCAGTACTTC. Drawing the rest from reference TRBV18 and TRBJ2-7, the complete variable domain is NAGVMQNPRHLVRRRGQEARLRCSPMKGHSHVYWYRQLPEEGLKFMVYLQKENIIDESGMPKERFSAEFPKEGPSILRIQQVVRGDSAAYFCASSPDSYEQYFGPGTRLTVT.

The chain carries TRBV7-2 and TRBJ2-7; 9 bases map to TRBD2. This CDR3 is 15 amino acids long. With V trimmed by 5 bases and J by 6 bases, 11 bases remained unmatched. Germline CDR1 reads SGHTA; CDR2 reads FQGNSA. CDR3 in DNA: TGTGCCAGCAGCAGATCTAGCGGGAATGCGTTCGAGCAGTACTTC. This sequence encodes CASSRSSGNAFEQYF. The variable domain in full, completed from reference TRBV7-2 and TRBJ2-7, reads GAGVSQSPSNKVTEKGKDVELRCDPISGHTALYWYRQSLGQGLEFLIYFQGNSAPDKSGLPSDRFSAERTGGSVSTLTIQRTQQEDSAVYLCASSRSSGNAFEQYFGPGTRLTVT.

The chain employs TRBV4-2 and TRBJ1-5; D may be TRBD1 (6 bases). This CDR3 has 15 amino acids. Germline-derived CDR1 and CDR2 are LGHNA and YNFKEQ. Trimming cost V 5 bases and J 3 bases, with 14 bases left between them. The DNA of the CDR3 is TGTGCCAGCAGCTTATACAGGGCCAACAATCAGCCCCAGCATTTT. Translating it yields CASSLYRANNQPQHF.

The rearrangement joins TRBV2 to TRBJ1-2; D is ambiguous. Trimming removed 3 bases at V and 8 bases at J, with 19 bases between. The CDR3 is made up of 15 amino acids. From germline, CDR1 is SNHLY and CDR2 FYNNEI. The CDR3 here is CASSDPIDRGDGYTF. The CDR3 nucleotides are TGTGCCAGCAGTGACCCAATTGACCGGGGAGACGGCTACACCTTC.

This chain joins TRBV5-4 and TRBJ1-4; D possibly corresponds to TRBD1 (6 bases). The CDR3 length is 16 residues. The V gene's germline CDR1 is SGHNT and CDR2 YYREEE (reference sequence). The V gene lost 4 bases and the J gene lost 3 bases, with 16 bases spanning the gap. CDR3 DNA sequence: TGTGCCAGCAGCCCTGCCCCGGGGGCTTCTAATGAAAAACTGTTTTTT. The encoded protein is CASSPAPGASNEKLFF. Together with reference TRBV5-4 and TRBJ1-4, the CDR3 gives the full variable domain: ETGVTQSPTHLIKTRGQQVTLRCSSQSGHNTVSWYQQALGQGPQFIFQYYREEENGRGNFPPRFSGLQFPNYSSELNVNALELDDSALYLCASSPAPGASNEKLFFGSGTQLSVL.

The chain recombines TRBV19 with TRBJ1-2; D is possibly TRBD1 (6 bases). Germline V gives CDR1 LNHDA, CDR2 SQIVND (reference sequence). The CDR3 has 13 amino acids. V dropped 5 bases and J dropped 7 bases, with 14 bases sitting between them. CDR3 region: CASSEQQGSGYTF. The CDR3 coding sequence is TGTGCCAGTAGTGAGCAACAGGGATCTGGCTACACCTTC.

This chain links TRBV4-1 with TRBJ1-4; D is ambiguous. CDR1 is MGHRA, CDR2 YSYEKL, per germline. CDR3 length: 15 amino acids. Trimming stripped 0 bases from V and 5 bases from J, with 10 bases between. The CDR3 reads CASSQDTKRNEKLFF. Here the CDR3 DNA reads TGCGCCAGCAGCCAAGACACAAAAAGGAATGAAAAACTGTTTTTT.

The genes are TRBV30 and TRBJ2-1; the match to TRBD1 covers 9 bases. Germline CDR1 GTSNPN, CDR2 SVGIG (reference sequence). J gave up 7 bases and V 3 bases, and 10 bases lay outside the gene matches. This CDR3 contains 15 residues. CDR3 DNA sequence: TGTGCCTGGAGAGCTGACAGGGGGTGGGGGAATGAGCAGTTCTTC. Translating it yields CAWRADRGWGNEQFF.

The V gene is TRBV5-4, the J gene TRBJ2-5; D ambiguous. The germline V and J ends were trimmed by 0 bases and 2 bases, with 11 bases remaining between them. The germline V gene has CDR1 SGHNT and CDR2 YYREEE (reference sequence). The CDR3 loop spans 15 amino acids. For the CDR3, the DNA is TGTGCCAGCAGCTTGGCGCCAGCGACACAAGAGACCCAGTACTTC. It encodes CASSLAPATQETQYF. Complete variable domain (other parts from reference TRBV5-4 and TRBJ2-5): ETGVTQSPTHLIKTRGQQVTLRCSSQSGHNTVSWYQQALGQGPQFIFQYYREEENGRGNFPPRFSGLQFPNYSSELNVNALELDDSALYLCASSLAPATQETQYFGPGTRLLVL.

The CDR3 DNA follows: TGTGCCAGCAGGGGGACGGCGAGGGGGGATACGCAGTATTTT. Protein sequence: CASRGTARGDTQYF. This chain uses TRBV6-6 with TRBJ2-3; weak D call: TRBD1 (6 bases). The CDR3 totals 14 residues. The germline V gene encodes CDR1 MNHNY and CDR2 SVGAGI (reference sequence). The V end was cut by 6 bases, the J end by 6 bases, with 16 bases between.

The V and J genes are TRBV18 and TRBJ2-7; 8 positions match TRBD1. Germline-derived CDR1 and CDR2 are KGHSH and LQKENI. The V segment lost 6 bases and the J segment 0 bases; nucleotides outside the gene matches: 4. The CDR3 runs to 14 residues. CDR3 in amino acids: CASSWTGRSYEQYF. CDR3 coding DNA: TGTGCCAGCTCGTGGACAGGGCGCTCCTACGAGCAGTACTTC.

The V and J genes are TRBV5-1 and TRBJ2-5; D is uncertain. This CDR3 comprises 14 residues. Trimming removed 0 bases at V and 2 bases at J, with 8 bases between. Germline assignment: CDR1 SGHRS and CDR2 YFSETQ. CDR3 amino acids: CASSLAQQQETQYF. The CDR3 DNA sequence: TGCGCCAGCAGCTTGGCTCAGCAGCAAGAGACCCAGTACTTC.